These 30 T cell receptor beta chains originate from one sample sequenced in a study of control samples from healthy donors and cancer patients. Clones were sequenced by immunoSEQ multiplex PCR, and TCRdb holds only the in-frame ones, with some missing. The sample consists of tens of thousands of clones, around 87% of them appearing once. Sequenced sample: PBMCs. These receptors were taken from a woman aged 60-75 years with lung cancer.

The chain links TRBV5-1 to TRBJ1-1; TRBD1 agrees at 8 bases. After removal of 3 bases from V and 3 bases from J, the junction contained 7 bases not matched to a gene. The CDR3 is 15 amino acids. In germline, CDR1 is SGHRS, CDR2 YFSETQ. The CDR3 DNA is TGCGCCAGCAGCTCGGGACAGGCAATTCACACTGAAGCTTTCTTT. Its translation is CASSSGQAIHTEAFF.

The chain links TRBV23-1 to TRBJ2-7; no firm D call. TRBV23-1 is recorded as an ORF, its role being uncertain. V lost 2 bases and J 0 bases, leaving 8 bases between the germline ends. The CDR3 is 14 amino acids. The CDR3 protein is CASSQTESSYEQYF. DNA of the CDR3: TGCGCCAGCAGTCAAACGGAGAGCTCCTACGAGCAGTACTTC.

V and J are TRBV10-3 and TRBJ1-2; maybe TRBD1 (5 bases). The CDR3 sequence is 14 residues long. CDR1 and CDR2 (germline): ENHRY, SYGVKD. Trimming pared 1 base from V and 7 bases from J, leaving 13 bases between. The CDR3 bases are TGTGCCATCAGTGAGTTAACTGGGGCTCGTGGCTACACCTTC. Protein product: CAISELTGARGYTF.

The rearrangement joins TRBV5-8 to TRBJ1-2, with 7 positions matching TRBD1. V trimming: 4 bases; J trimming: 7 bases; junction bases outside the gene matches: 7. There are 13 residues in the CDR3. Germline lookup yields CDR1 SGHTS and CDR2 YDEGEE. CDR3 DNA: TGTGCCAGCAGCCCGGACAGGTTTTCTGGCTACACCTTC. It yields the protein CASSPDRFSGYTF.

This clone was found once. Written as DNA, the CDR3 is TGTGCCAGCAGCTCCGGACTAGCGGGAACAGATACGCAGTATTTT. Protein sequence: CASSSGLAGTDTQYF. This chain links TRBV5-6 with TRBJ2-3, with 12 bases lining up with TRBD2. The CDR3 contains 15 residues. V lost 3 bases, J lost 3 bases, and 2 bases stayed unmatched. CDR1 and CDR2 from the germline V gene are SGHDT and YYEEEE.

The genes are TRBV28 and TRBJ2-6, with TRBD2 matching over 13 bases. Germline trimming cut 5 bases from V and 0 bases from J; bases unmatched to any gene: 4. CDR1 and CDR2 (germline): MDHEN, SYDVKM. The CDR3 consists of 18 residues. This chain's CDR3 is CASSRLAGGYSGANVLTF. CDR3 DNA sequence: TGTGCCAGCAGTAGACTAGCGGGAGGATACTCTGGGGCCAACGTCCTGACTTTC.

In nucleotides, the CDR3 is TGTGCCAGCAGCCAAGAGTGGGCAGTTCCGTTCTTC. Its translation is CASSQEWAVPFF. The chain carries TRBV3-1 (or the pseudogene TRBV3-2) and TRBJ2-1, with no clear D. V lost 0 bases and J 15 bases, leaving 12 bases between the germline ends. Germline lookup yields CDR1 LGHDT and CDR2 YNNKEL (reference sequence). The CDR3 is 12 amino acids.

Regarding this clone: The same CDR3 arises from other DNA sequences in this sample as well. The chain carries TRBV11-2 and TRBJ2-7; 7 bases fit TRBD1. V lost 5 bases, J lost 6 bases, and 7 bases stayed unmatched. The germline V gene has CDR1 SGHAT and CDR2 FQNNGV. The CDR3 totals 13 residues. Here the CDR3 reads CASSLGAGGEQYF. The CDR3 region has the DNA TGTGCCAGCAGCCTCGGGGCAGGGGGCGAGCAGTACTTC.

The CDR3 loop is CASRRTSGGPQETQYF. CDR3 nucleotide sequence: TGTGCCAGCAGGCGGACTAGCGGGGGCCCCCAAGAGACCCAGTACTTC. J is TRBJ2-5 and V is TRBV3-1 (or the pseudogene TRBV3-2); the match to TRBD2 covers 13 bases. The V and J ends lost 6 bases and 1 base, in that order; junction bases with no gene match: 5. Germline V lookup: CDR1 LGHDT, CDR2 YNNKEL (reference sequence). The CDR3 consists of 16 residues.

The CDR3 sequence: CASSQAGSPLHF. CDR3 bases: TGTGCCAGCAGCCAAGCAGGGTCACCCCTCCACTTT. This chain connects TRBV3-1 (or the pseudogene TRBV3-2) to TRBJ1-6; D is possibly TRBD1 (5 bases). The CDR3 is 12 residues long. The germline gives CDR1 LGHDT, CDR2 YNNKEL (reference sequence). V was clipped by 1 base and J by 10 bases, with 5 bases between them.

V gene TRBV2 combines with J gene TRBJ2-1, with 7 bases matching TRBD1. V trimming: 1 base; J trimming: 2 bases; junction bases outside the gene matches: 2. CDR3 length equals 15 residues. The germline gives CDR1 SNHLY, CDR2 FYNNEI. CDR3 nucleotides: TGTGCCAGCAGTGAAGGTCAGGGGGCCTACAATGAGCAGTTCTTC. Translation gives CASSEGQGAYNEQFF.

The V call is TRBV7-9, the J call TRBJ1-4; TRBD1 matches 7 bases. Germline V CDR1 and CDR2: SEHNR, FQNEAQ (reference sequence). The CDR3 runs 14 residues. Trimming cost V 5 bases and J 4 bases; bases outside gene matches: 4. Written as DNA, the CDR3 is TGTGCCAGCAGCCTAACAGGGGTTAATGAAAAACTGTTTTTT. Translating gives CASSLTGVNEKLFF.

This rearrangement joins TRBV5-1 to TRBJ1-2; TRBD1 agrees at 9 bases. The CDR3 sequence is 16 residues long. V shed 4 bases, J shed 1 base, and the junction held 8 bases outside the gene matches. Germline CDR1 SGHRS, CDR2 YFSETQ. The CDR3 DNA reads as TGCGCCAGCAGCGAATCCACAGGGGGCAGTAACTATGGCTACACCTTC. Its protein product is CASSESTGGSNYGYTF.

V and J are TRBV24-1 and TRBJ1-2; no reliable D call. CDR1 and CDR2 from the germline V gene are KGHDR and SFDVKD. This CDR3 comprises 11 residues. With 5 bases removed from V and 4 bases from J, the gap between germline ends came to 4 bases. DNA for the CDR3: TGTGCCACCAGTGGGGGCTATGGCTACACCTTC. Residues: CATSGGYGYTF.

This sequence joins TRBV6-5 and TRBJ1-5; weak D call: TRBD1 (5 bases). The V gene lost 7 bases and the J gene lost 4 bases, with 14 bases spanning the gap. CDR1 is MNHEY, CDR2 SVGAGI, per germline. CDR3 length: 14 amino acids. The CDR3 sequence is CASTPFGGNQPQHF. In DNA form, the CDR3 reads TGTGCCAGCACCCCCTTTGGGGGAAATCAGCCCCAGCATTTT.

The chain joins TRBV3-1 (or the pseudogene TRBV3-2) to TRBJ2-1, with 9 bases identical to TRBD2. In germline, CDR1 is LGHDT, CDR2 YNNKEL (reference sequence). The CDR3 runs to 15 residues. V lost 2 bases, J lost 8 bases, and 7 bases stayed unmatched. The CDR3 region is CASSQRASGTYEQFF. The CDR3 bases are TGTGCCAGCAGCCAACGGGCTAGCGGGACCTATGAGCAGTTCTTC.

The chain employs TRBV28 and TRBJ2-5; maybe TRBD1 (6 bases). With 9 bases removed from V and 1 base from J, the gap between germline ends came to 18 bases. CDR1 is MDHEN and CDR2 is SYDVKM in the germline V gene. This CDR3 comprises 15 residues. This CDR3 reads CASCSAGVTQETQYF. In nucleotides, the CDR3 is TGTGCCAGTTGTTCGGCAGGGGTGACCCAAGAGACCCAGTACTTC.

The chain combines TRBV1 with TRBJ2-1; the listed D gene, TRBD2, was not tested against the DNA. TRBV1 is an annotated pseudogene. CDR3 length: 19 residues. CDR3 sequence reads: CTSCRASGRFLFSYNEQFF. CDR3 DNA sequence: TGCACCAGCTGCCGCGCCAGCGGGAGGTTCTTATTCTCCTACAATGAGCAGTTCTTC.

The chain recombines TRBV6-5 with TRBJ1-6, with D maybe TRBD1 (5 bases). V shed 0 bases and J shed 10 bases, with 13 bases lying between them. Germline V gene sequence: CDR1 MNHEY, CDR2 SVGAGI. This CDR3 is 15 amino acids long. The CDR3, as DNA: TGTGCCAGCAGTTACTCGAGAGGGGTGCAGTCACCCCTCCACTTT. Its translation is CASSYSRGVQSPLHF.

The V gene is TRBV5-8, the J gene TRBJ1-1; D unclear. This CDR3 contains 15 residues. The germline gives CDR1 SGHTS, CDR2 YDEGEE. The V end lost 3 bases, the J end lost 0 bases, and 12 bases lay between the germline ends. As DNA, the CDR3 is TGTGCCAGCAGCTCTCAACCGGGCTTGAACACTGAAGCTTTCTTT. Protein product: CASSSQPGLNTEAFF.

The chain recombines TRBV6-5 with TRBJ1-3, with a weak D call TRBD1 (6 bases). Germline lookup yields CDR1 MNHEY and CDR2 SVGAGI. The V end lost 6 bases, the J end lost 4 bases, and 13 bases lay between the germline ends. This CDR3 has 14 amino acids. The CDR3 region is CASSRTVGGNTIYF. For the CDR3, the DNA is TGTGCCAGCAGCAGGACAGTGGGGGGAAACACCATATATTTT.

In this sample, this clone turned up once. The gene calls are TRBV3-1 (or the pseudogene TRBV3-2) and TRBJ1-2; 9 bases map to TRBD1. V lost 2 bases to trimming and J lost 6 bases; unmatched junction nucleotides: 4. Germline V gene data show CDR1 as LGHDT and CDR2 as YNNKEL (reference sequence). This CDR3 is 14 amino acids long. CDR3 nucleotides: TGTGCCAGCAGCCAATGGGACAGGGCTGATGGCTACACCTTC. Its protein is CASSQWDRADGYTF.

This chain links TRBV5-1 with TRBJ1-1; TRBD1 aligns across 10 bases. The germline V gene encodes CDR1 SGHRS and CDR2 YFSETQ. The CDR3 runs 18 residues. Unmatched junction bases numbered 13, after V lost 0 bases and J lost 5 bases. In DNA form, the CDR3 reads TGCGCCAGCAGCTTGGCCGCGGGTGACAGGGGGCGCAGGACTGAAGCTTTCTTT. This encodes CASSLAAGDRGRRTEAFF. The full variable domain, with the rest looked up from reference TRBV5-1 and TRBJ1-1, is KAGVTQTPRYLIKTRGQQVTLSCSPISGHRSVSWYQQTPGQGLQFLFEYFSETQRNKGNFPGRFSGRQFSNSRSEMNVSTLELGDSALYLCASSLAAGDRGRRTEAFFGQGTRLTVV.

The J gene is TRBJ2-1, the V gene TRBV28, with 8 bases that match TRBD2. The CDR3 totals 17 residues. V gave up 6 bases and J gave up 2 bases; unmatched junction bases: 12. Germline V gene data show CDR1 as MDHEN and CDR2 as SYDVKM. This CDR3 reads CASRGRGSREAYNEQFF. CDR3 in DNA: TGTGCCAGCAGGGGCCGGGGATCGCGGGAGGCCTACAATGAGCAGTTCTTC.

The rearrangement uses TRBV7-3 and TRBJ2-5; a possible D gene is TRBD2 (6 bases). The CDR3 length is 14 residues. Trimming took off 3 bases at V and 5 bases at J, with 13 bases between the two ends. Germline CDR1 reads SGHTA; CDR2 reads FQGTGA. In DNA form, the CDR3 reads TGTGCCAGCAGCTTTCAGGGAGGCGGCGAGACCCAGTACTTC. It translates to CASSFQGGGETQYF.

The chain combines TRBV10-1 with TRBJ2-1, with 13 bases matching TRBD2. There are 18 residues in the CDR3. Trimming removed 2 bases from V and 4 bases from J; junction bases left unmatched: 8. Germline CDR1 reads WNHNN; CDR2 reads SYGVQD (reference sequence). The CDR3 bases are TGCGCCAGCAGTGAGCCCCGTCCGGGACTAGCGGGGTACAATGAGCAGTTCTTC. Translated: CASSEPRPGLAGYNEQFF.

The chain combines TRBV19 with TRBJ2-3; TRBD2 matches at 8 bases. Germline trimming cut 4 bases from V and 3 bases from J; bases unmatched to any gene: 3. There are 14 residues in the CDR3. Germline V gene sequence: CDR1 LNHDA, CDR2 SQIVND (reference sequence). CDR3 sequence: CASSRKRETDTQYF. For the CDR3, the DNA is TGTGCCAGTAGTAGGAAGCGGGAGACAGATACGCAGTATTTT. The entire variable domain, with the rest obtained from reference TRBV19 and TRBJ2-3, is as follows: DGGITQSPKYLFRKEGQNVTLSCEQNLNHDAMYWYRQDPGQGLRLIYYSQIVNDFQKGDIAEGYSVSREKKESFPLTVTSAQKNPTAFYLCASSRKRETDTQYFGPGTRLTVL.

The chain links TRBV2 to TRBJ2-1; 15 nucleotides agree with TRBD2. CDR1 and CDR2 (germline): SNHLY, FYNNEI. V gave up 6 bases and J gave up 0 bases; unmatched junction bases: 3. The CDR3 extends over 17 amino acids. CDR3 loop: CASREGLAGGSYNEQFF. The CDR3 bases are TGTGCCAGCAGGGAGGGACTAGCGGGAGGCTCCTACAATGAGCAGTTCTTC.

V gene TRBV19 combines with J gene TRBJ1-5; D unresolved. Between the trimmed V and J ends, which lost 4 bases and 0 bases, there was a span of 10 bases. The length of the CDR3 is 15 residues. CDR1 is LNHDA, CDR2 SQIVND, per germline (reference sequence). The CDR3 region is CASSSLDISNQPQHF. The CDR3 DNA follows: TGTGCCAGTAGTAGCTTGGATATTAGCAATCAGCCCCAGCATTTT.

The rearrangement joins TRBV10-2 to TRBJ1-2, with D possibly TRBD1 on 6 matching bases. Trimming pared 8 bases from V and 6 bases from J, leaving 13 bases between. This CDR3 is built from 12 residues. In germline, CDR1 is WSHSY, CDR2 SAAADI. The CDR3 is CASYGGGDGYTF. CDR3 DNA sequence: TGCGCCAGCTATGGGGGGGGCGATGGCTACACCTTC.